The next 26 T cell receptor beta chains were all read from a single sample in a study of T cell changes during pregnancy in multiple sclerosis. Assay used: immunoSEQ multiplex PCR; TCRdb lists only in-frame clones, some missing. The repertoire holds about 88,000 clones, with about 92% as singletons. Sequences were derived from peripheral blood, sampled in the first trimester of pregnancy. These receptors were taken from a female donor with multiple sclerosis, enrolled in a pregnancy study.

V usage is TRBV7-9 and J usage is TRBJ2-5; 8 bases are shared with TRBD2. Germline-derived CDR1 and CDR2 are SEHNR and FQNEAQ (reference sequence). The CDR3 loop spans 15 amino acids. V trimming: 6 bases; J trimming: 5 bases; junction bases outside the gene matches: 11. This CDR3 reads CASSLRLSGGETQYF. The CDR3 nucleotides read TGTGCCAGCAGTCTCCGGTTATCGGGGGGGGAGACCCAGTACTTC.

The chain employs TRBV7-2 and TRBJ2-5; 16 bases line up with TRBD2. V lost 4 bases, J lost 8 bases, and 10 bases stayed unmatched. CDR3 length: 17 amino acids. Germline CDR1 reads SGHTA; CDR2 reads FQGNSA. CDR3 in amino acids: CASSSAGTSGRAATQYF. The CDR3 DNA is TGTGCCAGCAGCTCCGCCGGGACTAGCGGGAGGGCCGCCACCCAGTACTTC.

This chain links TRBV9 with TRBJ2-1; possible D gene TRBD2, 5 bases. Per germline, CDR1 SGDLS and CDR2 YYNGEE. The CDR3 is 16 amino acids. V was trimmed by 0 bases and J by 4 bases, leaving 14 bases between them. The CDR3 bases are TGTGCCAGCAGCGTAGGTGGGCGGGTAGAATACAATGAGCAGTTCTTC. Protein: CASSVGGRVEYNEQFF. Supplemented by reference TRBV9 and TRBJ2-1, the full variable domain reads DSGVTQTPKHLITATGQRVTLRCSPRSGDLSVYWYQQSLDQGLQFLIQYYNGEERAKGNILERFSAQQFPDLHSELNLSSLELGDSALYFCASSVGGRVEYNEQFFGPGTRLTVL.

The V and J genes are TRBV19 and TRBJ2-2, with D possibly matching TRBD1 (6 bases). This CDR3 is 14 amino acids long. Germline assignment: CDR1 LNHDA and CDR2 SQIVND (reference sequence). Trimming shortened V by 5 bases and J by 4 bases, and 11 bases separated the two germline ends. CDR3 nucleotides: TGTGCCAGTAGTTTTCGACAGGTCACCGGGGAGCTGTTTTTT. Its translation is CASSFRQVTGELFF.

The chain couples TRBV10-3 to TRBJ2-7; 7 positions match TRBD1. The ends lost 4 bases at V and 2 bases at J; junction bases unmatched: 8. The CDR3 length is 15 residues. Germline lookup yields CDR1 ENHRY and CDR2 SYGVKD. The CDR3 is CAISVSTGTAYEQYF. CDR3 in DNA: TGTGCCATCAGTGTGTCGACCGGGACAGCCTACGAGCAGTACTTC.

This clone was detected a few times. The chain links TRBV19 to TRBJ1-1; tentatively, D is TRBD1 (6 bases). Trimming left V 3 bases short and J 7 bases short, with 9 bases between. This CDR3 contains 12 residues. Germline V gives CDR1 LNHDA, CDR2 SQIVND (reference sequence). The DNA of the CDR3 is TGTGCCAGTAGTATTCTGACAGGTGAAGCTTTCTTT. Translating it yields CASSILTGEAFF.

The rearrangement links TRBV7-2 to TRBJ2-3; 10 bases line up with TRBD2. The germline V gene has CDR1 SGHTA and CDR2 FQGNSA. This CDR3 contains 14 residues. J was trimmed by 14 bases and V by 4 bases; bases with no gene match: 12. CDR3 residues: CASSYQGSSGRGYF. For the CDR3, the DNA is TGTGCCAGCAGCTACCAGGGGTCTAGCGGGAGAGGGTATTTT. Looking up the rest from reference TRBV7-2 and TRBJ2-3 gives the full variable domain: GAGVSQSPSNKVTEKGKDVELRCDPISGHTALYWYRQSLGQGLEFLIYFQGNSAPDKSGLPSDRFSAERTGGSVSTLTIQRTQQEDSAVYLCASSYQGSSGRGYFGPGTRLTVL.

This CDR3 is CASRMDRGNTDTQYF. The CDR3, as DNA: TGCGCCAGCAGGATGGACAGGGGGAACACAGATACGCAGTATTTT. V usage is TRBV5-1 and J usage is TRBJ2-3; 10 bases are shared with TRBD1. In germline, CDR1 is SGHRS, CDR2 YFSETQ. The CDR3 sequence is 15 residues long. V lost 5 bases, J lost 2 bases, and 5 bases stayed unmatched.

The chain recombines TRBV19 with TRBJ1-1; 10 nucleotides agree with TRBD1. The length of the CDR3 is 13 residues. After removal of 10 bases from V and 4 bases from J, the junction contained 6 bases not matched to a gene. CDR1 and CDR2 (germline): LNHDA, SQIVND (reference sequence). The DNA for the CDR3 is TGTGCCATTTCGACAGGGGGCTTCACTGAAGCTTTCTTT. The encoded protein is CAISTGGFTEAFF.

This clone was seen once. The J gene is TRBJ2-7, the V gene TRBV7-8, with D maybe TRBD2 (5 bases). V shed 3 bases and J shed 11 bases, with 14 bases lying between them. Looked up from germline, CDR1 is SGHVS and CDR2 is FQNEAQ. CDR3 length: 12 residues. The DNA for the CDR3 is TGTGCCAGCAGCTTTGTCGCCGGGATGGAGTACTTC. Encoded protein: CASSFVAGMEYF.

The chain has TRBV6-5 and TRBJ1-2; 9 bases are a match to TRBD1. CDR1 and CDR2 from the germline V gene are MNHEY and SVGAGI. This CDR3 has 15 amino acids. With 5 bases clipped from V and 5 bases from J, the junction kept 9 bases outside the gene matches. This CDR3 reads CASSPPGQGSYGYTF. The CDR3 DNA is TGTGCCAGCAGTCCCCCGGGACAGGGATCGTATGGCTACACCTTC.

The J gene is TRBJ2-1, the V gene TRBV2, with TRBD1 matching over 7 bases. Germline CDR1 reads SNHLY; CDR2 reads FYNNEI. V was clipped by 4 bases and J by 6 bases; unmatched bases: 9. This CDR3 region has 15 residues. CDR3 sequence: CASSGLGQVGNEQFF. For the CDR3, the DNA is TGTGCCAGCAGTGGGCTCGGACAGGTGGGCAATGAGCAGTTCTTC.

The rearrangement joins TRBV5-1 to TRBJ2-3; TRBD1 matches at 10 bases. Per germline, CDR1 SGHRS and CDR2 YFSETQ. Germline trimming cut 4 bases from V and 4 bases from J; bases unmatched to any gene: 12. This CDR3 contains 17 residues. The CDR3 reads CASSIATGQGLSDTQYF. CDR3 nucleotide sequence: TGCGCCAGCAGCATAGCCACGGGACAGGGGTTGTCAGATACGCAGTATTTT.

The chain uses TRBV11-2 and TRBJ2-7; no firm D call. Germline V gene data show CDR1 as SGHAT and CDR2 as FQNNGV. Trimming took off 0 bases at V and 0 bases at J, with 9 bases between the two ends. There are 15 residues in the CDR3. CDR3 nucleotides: TGTGCCAGCAGCTTAGAGCTCAGCGACTCCTACGAGCAGTACTTC. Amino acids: CASSLELSDSYEQYF.

CDR3 in amino acids: CASSRDKLGQYF. DNA for the CDR3: TGTGCCAGCAGCCGGGACAAATTAGGGCAGTACTTC. The rearrangement uses TRBV7-6 and TRBJ2-7; D possibly corresponds to TRBD1 (6 bases). The CDR3 length is 12 residues. CDR1 is SGHVS and CDR2 is FNYEAQ in the germline V gene. V shed 5 bases and J shed 9 bases, with 14 bases lying between them.

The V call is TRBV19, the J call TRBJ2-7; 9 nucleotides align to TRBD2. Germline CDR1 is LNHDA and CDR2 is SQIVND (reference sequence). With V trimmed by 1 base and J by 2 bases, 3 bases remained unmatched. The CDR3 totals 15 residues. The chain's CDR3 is CASSIGAGGTYEQYF. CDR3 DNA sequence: TGTGCCAGTAGTATAGGTGCGGGAGGGACCTACGAGCAGTACTTC.

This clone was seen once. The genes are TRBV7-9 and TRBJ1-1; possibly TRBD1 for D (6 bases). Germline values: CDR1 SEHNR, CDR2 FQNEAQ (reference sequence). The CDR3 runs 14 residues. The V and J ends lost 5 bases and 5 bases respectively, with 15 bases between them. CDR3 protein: CASSHGQPGTEAFF. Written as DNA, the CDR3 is TGTGCCAGCAGCCATGGACAGCCGGGGACTGAAGCTTTCTTT.

CDR3 in DNA: TGCAGTGCTCTAGGACAGGCCGATTACACCTTC. This codes for CSALGQADYTF. The chain links TRBV20-1 to TRBJ1-2, with 7 bases fitting TRBD1. Trimming cost V 5 bases and J 11 bases; bases outside gene matches: 8. In germline, CDR1 is DFQATT, CDR2 SNEGSKA (reference sequence). This CDR3 region has 11 residues.

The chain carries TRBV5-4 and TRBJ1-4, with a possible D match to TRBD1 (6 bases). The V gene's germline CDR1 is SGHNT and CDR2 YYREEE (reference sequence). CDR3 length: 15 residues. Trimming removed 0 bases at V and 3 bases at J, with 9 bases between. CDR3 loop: CASSLESGANEKLFF. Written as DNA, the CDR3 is TGTGCCAGCAGCTTGGAGTCAGGGGCTAATGAAAAACTGTTTTTT.

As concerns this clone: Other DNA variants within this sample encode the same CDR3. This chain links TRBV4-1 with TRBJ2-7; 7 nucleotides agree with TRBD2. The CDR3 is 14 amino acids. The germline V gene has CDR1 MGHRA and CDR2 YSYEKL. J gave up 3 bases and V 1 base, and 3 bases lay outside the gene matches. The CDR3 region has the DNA TGCGCCAGCAGCCAAGGGGGGAGGGGCTACGAGCAGTACTTC. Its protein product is CASSQGGRGYEQYF.

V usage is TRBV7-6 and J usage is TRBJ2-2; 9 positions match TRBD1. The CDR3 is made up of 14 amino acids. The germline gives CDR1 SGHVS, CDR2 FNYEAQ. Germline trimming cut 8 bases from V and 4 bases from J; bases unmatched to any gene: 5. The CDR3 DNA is TGTGCCAGCGTTCCGGGACAGGGCACCGGGGAGCTGTTTTTT. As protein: CASVPGQGTGELFF.

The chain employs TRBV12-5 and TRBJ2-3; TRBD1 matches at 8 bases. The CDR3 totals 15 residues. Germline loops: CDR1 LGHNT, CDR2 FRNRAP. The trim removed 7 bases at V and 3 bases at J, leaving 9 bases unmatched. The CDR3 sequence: CASDPQGQETDTQYF. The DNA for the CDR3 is TGTGCTAGTGACCCACAGGGACAGGAAACAGATACGCAGTATTTT.

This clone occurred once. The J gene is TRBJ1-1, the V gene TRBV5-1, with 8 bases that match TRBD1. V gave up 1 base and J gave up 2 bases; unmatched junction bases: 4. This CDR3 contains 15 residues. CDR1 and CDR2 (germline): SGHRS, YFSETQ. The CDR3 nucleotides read TGCGCCAGCAGCTTGATCACAGGGGGAAACACTGAAGCTTTCTTT. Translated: CASSLITGGNTEAFF.

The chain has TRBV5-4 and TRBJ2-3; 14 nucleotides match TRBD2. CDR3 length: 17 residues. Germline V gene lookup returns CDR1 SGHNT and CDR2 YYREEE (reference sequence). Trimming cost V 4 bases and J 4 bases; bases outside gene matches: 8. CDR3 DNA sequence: TGTGCCAGCAGCAAGACTAGCGGGAGGGCCATGGCAGATACGCAGTATTTT. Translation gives CASSKTSGRAMADTQYF.

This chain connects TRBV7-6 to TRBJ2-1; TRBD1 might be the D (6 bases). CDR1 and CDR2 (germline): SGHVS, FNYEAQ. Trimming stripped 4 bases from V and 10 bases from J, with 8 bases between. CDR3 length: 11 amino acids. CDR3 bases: TGTGCCAGCAGCTCGGGGACAGAGCAGTTCTTC. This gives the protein CASSSGTEQFF.

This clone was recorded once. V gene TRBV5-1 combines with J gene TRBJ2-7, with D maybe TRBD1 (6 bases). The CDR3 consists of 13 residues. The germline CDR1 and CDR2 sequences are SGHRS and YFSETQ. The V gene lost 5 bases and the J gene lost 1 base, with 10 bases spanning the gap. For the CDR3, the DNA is TGCGCCAGCAGGGGTCAGGGGTCCTACGAGCAGTACTTC. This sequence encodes CASRGQGSYEQYF.